Following are 27 T cell receptor beta chains from one sample sequenced in a study of blood T cell repertoires in COVID-19. Sequencing used immunoSEQ multiplex PCR; TCRdb keeps in-frame clones, though not all of them. The sample lists some 200,000 clones; 60% to 80% were seen once. Sequenced: peripheral blood. The source of these receptors is a woman aged 70-85 years with acute or convalescent COVID-19.

The CDR3 loop reads CASSLAPPGTTSYEQYF. CDR3 sequence (DNA): TGCGCCAGCAGCTTGGCCCCGCCGGGGACAACTTCCTACGAGCAGTACTTC. The chain combines TRBV5-1 with TRBJ2-7; D is perhaps TRBD1 (6 bases). CDR3 length: 17 amino acids. Germline values: CDR1 SGHRS, CDR2 YFSETQ. Trimming took off 0 bases at V and 1 base at J, with 17 bases between the two ends.

The gene calls are TRBV6-5 and TRBJ2-2; 9 bases align to TRBD1. Looked up from germline, CDR1 is MNHEY and CDR2 is SVGAGI. The length of the CDR3 is 14 residues. Trimming at V came to 6 bases and at J to 6 bases, leaving 5 bases not matched to a gene. DNA of the CDR3: TGTGCCAGCAGGATCGACAGGGGGGCCGGGGAGCTGTTTTTT. Translation: CASRIDRGAGELFF.

This chain uses TRBV30 with TRBJ1-3; D not certain. CDR1 GTSNPN and CDR2 SVGIG come from the germline V gene (reference sequence). The CDR3 totals 15 residues. The V end lost 2 bases, the J end lost 0 bases, and 11 bases lay between the germline ends. The CDR3 region is CAWSYDWNSGNTIYF. The CDR3, as DNA: TGTGCCTGGAGTTACGACTGGAACTCTGGAAACACCATATATTTT.

The CDR3 region has the DNA TGTGCCAGCAGCGCCATGACAAAAGTTAGCAATCAGCCCCAGCATTTT. Translating gives CASSAMTKVSNQPQHF. This rearrangement joins TRBV7-8 to TRBJ1-5; D gene ambiguous. CDR1 is SGHVS, CDR2 FQNEAQ, per germline. Trimming stripped 5 bases from V and 0 bases from J, with 14 bases between. This CDR3 is 16 amino acids long.

The CDR3 loop reads CAISEYVTDTQYF. DNA of the CDR3: TGTGCCATCAGTGAGTATGTAACAGATACGCAGTATTTT. J is TRBJ2-3 and V is TRBV10-3; no reliable D call. V gave up 1 base and J gave up 3 bases, with 5 bases separating them. Germline loops: CDR1 ENHRY, CDR2 SYGVKD. This CDR3 is built from 13 residues.

The CDR3 reads CASSYSPRSNTIYF. The CDR3 DNA sequence: TGTGCCAGCAGTTACTCCCCCCGTTCCAACACCATATATTTT. The chain combines TRBV6-5 with TRBJ1-3; D is unclear. Germline loops: CDR1 MNHEY, CDR2 SVGAGI. With 0 bases removed from V and 7 bases from J, the gap between germline ends came to 10 bases. CDR3 length equals 14 residues.

The rearrangement links TRBV6-5 to TRBJ2-3; unclear D gene. Germline V lookup: CDR1 MNHEY, CDR2 SVGAGI. The CDR3 totals 13 residues. The V gene lost 6 bases and the J gene lost 4 bases, with 11 bases spanning the gap. CDR3 sequence reads: CASSLLTADTQYF. The CDR3 DNA is TGTGCCAGCAGCCTACTCACGGCAGATACGCAGTATTTT.

This clone has just a few counts. This chain uses TRBV5-1 with TRBJ2-7; D possibly corresponds to TRBD2 (5 bases). The CDR3 is 15 amino acids. V was clipped by 0 bases and J by 0 bases, with 10 bases between them. Germline loops: CDR1 SGHRS, CDR2 YFSETQ. CDR3 DNA sequence: TGCGCCAGCAGCTTGGAACGGGGAAGCTCCTACGAGCAGTACTTC. Translated, it gives CASSLERGSSYEQYF.

V and J are TRBV5-1 and TRBJ2-7; 7 nucleotides match TRBD2. Germline V lookup: CDR1 SGHRS, CDR2 YFSETQ. J lost 0 bases, V lost 0 bases, and 3 bases had no gene match. This CDR3 is built from 15 residues. The CDR3, as DNA: TGCGCCAGCAGCTTGGTTTCTAGCGGCTCCTACGAGCAGTACTTC. Amino acids: CASSLVSSGSYEQYF.

This clone was observed a handful of times. The chain recombines TRBV7-3 with TRBJ2-5; 7 bases align to TRBD2. In germline, CDR1 is SGHTA, CDR2 FQGTGA. This CDR3 comprises 16 residues. With 3 bases clipped from V and 1 base from J, the junction kept 8 bases outside the gene matches. Here the CDR3 DNA reads TGTGCCAGCAGCTTGTTTGGCGGGAGTGTCCAAGAGACCCAGTACTTC. Translation gives CASSLFGGSVQETQYF.

This clone was found a few times. This chain connects TRBV7-2 to TRBJ2-1; 10 nucleotides align to TRBD2. V gave up 7 bases and J gave up 4 bases; unmatched junction bases: 7. There are 15 residues in the CDR3. Germline CDR1 is SGHTA and CDR2 is FQGNSA. Here the CDR3 DNA reads TGTGCCAGCACCCAACTAGCGGGGCTTTACAATGAGCAGTTCTTC. Its protein is CASTQLAGLYNEQFF.

The chain combines TRBV14 with TRBJ2-2; a weak D match, TRBD2 (5 bases). Germline CDR1 SGHDN, CDR2 FVKESK. The CDR3 has 13 residues. The germline V and J ends were trimmed by 6 bases and 2 bases, with 7 bases remaining between them. DNA for the CDR3: TGTGCCAGCAGACTAGATAACACCGGGGAGCTGTTTTTT. Residues: CASRLDNTGELFF.

V usage is TRBV7-6 and J usage is TRBJ2-7, with 9 bases matching TRBD1. There are 20 residues in the CDR3. With V trimmed by 5 bases and J by 3 bases, 23 bases remained unmatched. Germline assignment: CDR1 SGHVS and CDR2 FNYEAQ. CDR3 bases: TGTGCCAGCAGCCCCGAGCCACCGGGACAGGGTACTTGGTGGGACTACGAGCAGTACTTC. It codes for CASSPEPPGQGTWWDYEQYF.

The genes are TRBV11-1 and TRBJ1-4; 7 nucleotides agree with TRBD1. Germline lookup yields CDR1 SGHAT and CDR2 FQDESV (reference sequence). Losses at the gene ends were 5 bases for V and 5 bases for J; bases not matched to a gene: 5. The CDR3 runs to 14 residues. The CDR3 loop is CASSTGTENEKLFF. DNA for the CDR3: TGTGCCAGCAGCACCGGGACAGAAAATGAAAAACTGTTTTTT.

V is TRBV7-9 and J is TRBJ1-1; TRBD1 might be the D (6 bases). Germline V gene data show CDR1 as SEHNR and CDR2 as FQNEAQ (reference sequence). The CDR3 loop spans 14 amino acids. V dropped 11 bases and J dropped 0 bases, with 16 bases sitting between them. The CDR3 DNA reads as TGTGCCCCTGGTAAGGGGACACTGAACACTGAAGCTTTCTTT. Translated, it gives CAPGKGTLNTEAFF.

J is TRBJ2-2 and V is TRBV5-1; D gene unclear. The CDR3 totals 14 residues. Germline V gene data show CDR1 as SGHRS and CDR2 as YFSETQ. The V end lost 4 bases, the J end lost 2 bases, and 9 bases lay between the germline ends. CDR3 bases: TGCGCCAGCAGCACTACCCCTAACACCGGGGAGCTGTTTTTT. Translated: CASSTTPNTGELFF.

This chain connects TRBV19 to TRBJ2-3; 7 bases match TRBD1. Losses at the gene ends were 4 bases for V and 2 bases for J; bases not matched to a gene: 6. The CDR3 is made up of 15 amino acids. CDR1 and CDR2 from the germline V gene are LNHDA and SQIVND (reference sequence). The CDR3 DNA reads TGTGCCAGTAGTACCCGGACAGGAGACACAGATACGCAGTATTTT. Amino acid sequence: CASSTRTGDTDTQYF.

This chain joins TRBV9 and TRBJ1-1, with D hard to call. CDR3 length: 15 amino acids. V gave up 0 bases and J gave up 4 bases, with 13 bases separating them. Germline CDR1 SGDLS, CDR2 YYNGEE. CDR3 sequence (DNA): TGTGCCAGCAGCGTAGCTTCCGAGGGTGGCACTGAAGCTTTCTTT. The encoded protein is CASSVASEGGTEAFF.

The chain is built from TRBV5-6 and TRBJ1-4; 7 bases fit TRBD1. CDR1 is SGHDT and CDR2 is YYEEEE in the germline V gene. Trimming took 3 bases from V and 5 from J; bases not matched to a gene: 4. The CDR3 spans 14 residues. This chain's CDR3 is CASSYGTVNEKLFF. Here the CDR3 DNA reads TGTGCCAGCAGCTATGGGACAGTAAATGAAAAACTGTTTTTT.

This clone appeared once. The J gene is TRBJ2-3, the V gene TRBV19; possibly TRBD1 for D (5 bases). V dropped 11 bases and J dropped 4 bases, with 10 bases sitting between them. The CDR3 is made up of 11 amino acids. Germline values: CDR1 LNHDA, CDR2 SQIVND (reference sequence). DNA of the CDR3: TGTGCCGCAGGGATGGCAGATACGCAGTATTTT. Translated: CAAGMADTQYF.

The rearrangement uses TRBV2 and TRBJ2-7; a possible D gene is TRBD2 (5 bases). CDR3 length: 14 amino acids. Trimming removed 5 bases from V and 1 base from J, with 12 bases in between. The germline CDR1 and CDR2 sequences are SNHLY and FYNNEI. In nucleotides, the CDR3 is TGTGCCAGCAGTAAGGCGGGCGGTTCCTACGAGCAGTACTTC. Residues: CASSKAGGSYEQYF.

The chain recombines TRBV28 with TRBJ1-1; D unresolved. V was shortened by 6 bases and J by 5 bases, with 10 bases between the two germline ends. Germline loops: CDR1 MDHEN, CDR2 SYDVKM. This CDR3 has 12 residues. CDR3 protein: CASSLFSTEAFF. The CDR3 DNA sequence: TGTGCCAGCAGCCTTTTTTCGACTGAAGCTTTCTTT.

The CDR3 DNA sequence: TGCGCCAGCAGCCAAGGTACAGGGTTGAACACTGAAGCTTTCTTT. Residues: CASSQGTGLNTEAFF. V is TRBV4-1 and J is TRBJ1-1; possible D gene TRBD1, 6 bases. V was trimmed by 1 base and J by 0 bases, leaving 9 bases between them. Germline CDR1 MGHRA, CDR2 YSYEKL. The CDR3 runs 15 residues.

The DNA of the CDR3 is TGCGCCAGCAGTAAGATGAGGGAGGAGTACAATGAGCAGTTCTTC. Its translation is CASSKMREEYNEQFF. The rearrangement joins TRBV23-1 to TRBJ2-1; D is possibly TRBD2 (6 bases). TRBV23-1 is flagged as an ORF with uncertain function. This CDR3 region has 15 residues. V shed 5 bases and J shed 4 bases, with 15 bases lying between them.

The V and J genes are TRBV12-5 and TRBJ2-5, with TRBD2 matching 11 bases. Germline V CDR1 and CDR2: LGHNT, FRNRAP. Trimming cost V 0 bases and J 4 bases; bases outside gene matches: 7. CDR3 length: 17 residues. CDR3 nucleotide sequence: TGTGCTAGTGGTTTGGTTACTAGCGGGAGACGATCAGAGACCCAGTACTTC. Its protein product is CASGLVTSGRRSETQYF. The full variable domain, rest sourced from reference TRBV12-5 and TRBJ2-5, is DARVTQTPRHKVTEMGQEVTMRCQPILGHNTVFWYRQTMMQGLELLAYFRNRAPLDDSGMPKDRFSAEMPDATLATLKIQPSEPRDSAVYFCASGLVTSGRRSETQYFGPGTRLLVL.

V is TRBV5-1 and J is TRBJ1-5; TRBD1 aligns across 7 bases. Germline CDR1 is SGHRS and CDR2 is YFSETQ. There are 14 residues in the CDR3. J lost 5 bases, V lost 4 bases, and 6 bases had no gene match. This CDR3 is CASSAQGGDQPQHF. CDR3 nucleotides: TGCGCCAGCAGCGCGCAGGGGGGAGATCAGCCCCAGCATTTT. Full variable domain (rest looked up from reference TRBV5-1 and TRBJ1-5): KAGVTQTPRYLIKTRGQQVTLSCSPISGHRSVSWYQQTPGQGLQFLFEYFSETQRNKGNFPGRFSGRQFSNSRSEMNVSTLELGDSALYLCASSAQGGDQPQHFGDGTRLSIL.

This clone came up once. The V and J genes are TRBV3-1 (or the pseudogene TRBV3-2) and TRBJ2-1, with D possibly being TRBD2 (7 bases). Per germline, CDR1 LGHDT and CDR2 YNNKEL (reference sequence). CDR3 length equals 16 residues. V lost 0 bases and J lost 3, with 12 bases in between. This CDR3 is CASSQDSGGLYNEQFF. In DNA form, the CDR3 reads TGTGCCAGCAGCCAAGATTCGGGGGGCCTCTACAATGAGCAGTTCTTC.